The rows below give T cell receptor beta chains drawn from one sample of a study of blood T cell repertoires in COVID-19. Clones were read by immunoSEQ multiplex PCR, and TCRdb kept only the in-frame ones, dropping some. The profile shows 140,000 to 150,000 clones, roughly 89% of them singletons. The sequencing input was peripheral blood. The source is a woman in her forties or fifties with acute or convalescent COVID-19. Both conserved end residues are part of each CDR3. D genes are given only for firm matches. Expanded clones get a size class; other rows say once, few or many, or leave the size out.

V: TRBV15; J: TRBJ1-1; size: NA; D: NA; DNA: TGTGCCACCAGCAGAACTAGGACAGTTGAAGCTTTCTTT; CDR3: CATSRTRTVEAFF
V: TRBV7-3; J: TRBJ2-2; size: NA; D: NA; DNA: TGTGCCAGCGGACCAGGACTCCTGAACACCGGGGAGCTGTTTTTT; CDR3: CASGPGLLNTGELFF
V: TRBV19; J: TRBJ1-5; size: NA; D: NA; DNA: TGTGCCACCCCGGGGGGGTACAATCAGCCCCAGCATTTT; CDR3: CATPGGYNQPQHF
V: TRBV7-6; J: TRBJ1-5; size: NA; D: NA; DNA: TGTGCCAGCAGTAAAGGGGGCAATCAGCCCCAGCATTTT; CDR3: CASSKGGNQPQHF
V: TRBV4-1; J: TRBJ2-1; size: once; D: TRBD2; DNA: TGCGCCAGCAGCCATCCCTCACTAGCGGGGGGGTACAATGAGCAGTTCTTC; CDR3: CASSHPSLAGGYNEQFF
V: TRBV2; J: TRBJ1-1; size: NA; D: NA; DNA: TGTGCCATCCAGGGTCCTGAAGCTTTCTTT; CDR3: CAIQGPEAFF
V: TRBV27; J: TRBJ2-1; size: NA; D: TRBD1; DNA: TGTGCCAGCAGTTACAGGGGGCTAGCGAGGAATGAGCAGTTCTTC; CDR3: CASSYRGLARNEQFF
V: TRBV19; J: TRBJ2-7; size: NA; D: TRBD1; DNA: TGTGCCAGTAGTGACACCGGGACAGGGGATAGCGAGCAGTACTTC; CDR3: CASSDTGTGDSEQYF
V: TRBV27; J: TRBJ2-2; size: NA; D: NA; DNA: TGTGCCAGCAGTTTAACGGGGGCCGGGGAGCTGTTTTTT; CDR3: CASSLTGAGELFF
V: TRBV2; J: TRBJ2-7; size: once; D: TRBD1; DNA: TGTGCCAGCAGAGCCCGGACAGGGGAGACTGACGAGCAGTACTTC; CDR3: CASRARTGETDEQYF
V: TRBV29-1; J: TRBJ1-1; size: NA; D: NA; DNA: TGCAGCGTTCGGGGGGTTAACACTGAAGCTTTCTTT; CDR3: CSVRGVNTEAFF
V: TRBV9; J: TRBJ2-3; size: NA; D: TRBD2; DNA: TGTGCCAGCAGCGACCTAGCGGGGGTGGGGACAGATACGCAGTATTTT; CDR3: CASSDLAGVGTDTQYF
V: TRBV7-3; J: TRBJ2-5; size: NA; D: NA; DNA: TGTGCCAGCAGCCCCCCCGGGGGGACCCAGTACTTC; CDR3: CASSPPGGTQYF
V: TRBV28; J: TRBJ1-5; size: NA; D: NA; DNA: TGTGCCAGCAGTTTATCGACGGGGTCTAATCAGCCCCAGCATTTT; CDR3: CASSLSTGSNQPQHF
V: TRBV6-5; J: TRBJ1-4; size: NA; D: NA; DNA: TGTGCCAGCAGTTTCCAAGGAGGGGAAAAACTGTTTTTT; CDR3: CASSFQGGEKLFF
V: TRBV29-1; J: TRBJ1-1; size: NA; D: NA; DNA: TGCAGCGAGAGAGAGGGAGGCACTGAAGCTTTCTTT; CDR3: CSEREGGTEAFF
V: TRBV5-6; J: TRBJ2-1; size: NA; D: NA; DNA: TGTGCCAGCACCACTCTAGAGGGGGGGTCCTACAATGAGCAGTTCTTC; CDR3: CASTTLEGGSYNEQFF
V: TRBV29-1; J: TRBJ1-2; size: NA; D: NA; DNA: TGCAGCGTTGAAGTGACACATGGCTACACCTTC; CDR3: CSVEVTHGYTF
V: TRBV27; J: TRBJ1-2; size: NA; D: TRBD1; DNA: TGTGCCAGCAGTTCGACAGCCGGGACAGGGGTTTCCGGCTACACCTTC; CDR3: CASSSTAGTGVSGYTF
V: TRBV19; J: TRBJ2-1; size: few; D: TRBD2; DNA: TGTGCCAGTAGTATATCGGTGGGACTAGCGGGAGGAGCTCAAGAACAGTTCTTC; CDR3: CASSISVGLAGGAQEQFF
V: TRBV7-9; J: TRBJ1-2; size: once; D: TRBD1; DNA: TGTGCCAGCAGCACCGGACAGGGGCTTGGCTACACCTTC; CDR3: CASSTGQGLGYTF
V: TRBV10-3; J: TRBJ2-7; size: NA; D: NA; DNA: TGTGCCATCAGTGAGACGGTTTACGAGCAGTACTTC; CDR3: CAISETVYEQYF
V: TRBV9; J: TRBJ2-2; size: NA; D: NA; DNA: TGTGCCAGCAGCGTCTTTCCGGGTCAGAACACCGGGGAGCTGTTTTTT; CDR3: CASSVFPGQNTGELFF
V: TRBV5-4; J: TRBJ1-2; size: NA; D: NA; DNA: TGTGCCAGCAGCTTGGGGCGGTCTAACTATGGCTACACCTTC; CDR3: CASSLGRSNYGYTF
V: TRBV18; J: TRBJ1-2; size: NA; D: NA; DNA: TGTGCCAGCTCACCACCAACCCAGGAGGGTGGCTACACCTTC; CDR3: CASSPPTQEGGYTF
V: TRBV12-3/TRBV12-4; J: TRBJ1-5; size: NA; D: TRBD1; DNA: TGTGCCAGCAGCGAACAGGGGAATCAGCCCCAGCATTTT; CDR3: CASSEQGNQPQHF
V: TRBV6-5; J: TRBJ2-1; size: NA; D: TRBD2; DNA: TGTGCCAGCAGTCGTATAGCGGGGGGCTACAATGAGCAGTTCTTC; CDR3: CASSRIAGGYNEQFF
V: TRBV7-8; J: TRBJ1-1; size: NA; D: NA; DNA: TGTGCCAGCAGCCGGGAGGTAGGCACTGAAGCTTTCTTT; CDR3: CASSREVGTEAFF
V: TRBV5-1; J: TRBJ2-3; size: few; D: TRBD2; DNA: TGCGCCAGCAGCGCGGCGGGAGACGGTACAGATACGCAGTATTTT; CDR3: CASSAAGDGTDTQYF
V: TRBV2; J: TRBJ2-1; size: NA; D: TRBD2; DNA: TGTGCCAGCAGCGGAGCCCGGGGACTAGCGGGAAACAATGAGCAGTTCTTC; CDR3: CASSGARGLAGNNEQFF
V: TRBV19; J: TRBJ2-7; size: NA; D: TRBD1; DNA: TGTGCCAGTAGTACCAACATTGGACAGGGAAGGGGGTACGAGCAGTACTTC; CDR3: CASSTNIGQGRGYEQYF
V: TRBV2; J: TRBJ2-7; size: NA; D: NA; DNA: TGTGCCAGCAGTCTCCTAGCGCCAACAGCTCCAGGGGAGCAGTACTTC; CDR3: CASSLLAPTAPGEQYF
V: TRBV4-1; J: TRBJ1-2; size: NA; D: NA; DNA: TGCGCCAGCAGCCTTCAGGCAGGGGCCCAGAACTATGGCTACACCTTC; CDR3: CASSLQAGAQNYGYTF
V: TRBV15; J: TRBJ1-2; size: NA; D: NA; DNA: TGTGCCACCAGCGGGACAATCACTAACTATGGCTACACCTTC; CDR3: CATSGTITNYGYTF
V: TRBV2; J: TRBJ2-3; size: NA; D: NA; DNA: TGTGCCAGCAGTCACCCGGGACTGCTGAGCACAGATACGCAGTATTTT; CDR3: CASSHPGLLSTDTQYF
V: TRBV5-1; J: TRBJ2-7; size: NA; D: TRBD1; DNA: TGCGCCAGCAGTCGGGACAGGTCCTACGAGCAGTACTTC; CDR3: CASSRDRSYEQYF